Listed below are T cell receptor beta chains from one sample, sequenced in a study of T cells in pancreatic ductal adenocarcinoma. This table comes from immunoSEQ multiplex PCR, and its TCRdb copy is limited to in-frame clones, with some not included. The table shows 100,000 or so clones, with 90% to 95% occurring only once. The sequenced material came from PBMCs. The receptors were gathered from a human donor with pancreatic ductal adenocarcinoma. The CDR3 runs from the conserved cysteine through the conserved F or W. A D gene is named only where the DNA matches it firmly. Not every row has a clone size; where given, it reads once, few, many or a size class.

TRBJ2-3,TRBV7-3,-,-,CASSYGGRSTDTQYF,TGTGCCAGCAGCTACGGAGGGAGAAGCACAGATACGCAGTATTTT
TRBJ2-1,TRBV29-1,-,-,CSVGTGGNEQFF,TGCAGCGTTGGGACTGGCGGGAATGAGCAGTTCTTC
TRBJ2-1,TRBV7-9,-,once,CASSFAGAGEQFF,TGTGCCAGCAGCTTTGCGGGGGCCGGTGAGCAGTTCTTC
TRBJ1-5,TRBV27,-,-,CASKTQSGPQHF,TGTGCCAGCAAGACCCAGTCGGGACCCCAGCATTTT
TRBJ1-1,TRBV7-2,-,-,CASSRTENTEAFF,TGTGCCAGCAGCCGGACAGAGAACACTGAAGCTTTCTTT
TRBJ2-1,TRBV5-1,TRBD1,few,CASSLGGTGGLNEQFF,TGCGCCAGCAGCTTGGGAGGGACAGGGGGCTTAAATGAGCAGTTCTTC
TRBJ2-7,TRBV7-9,TRBD2,-,CASSLGTSGRFGQYF,TGTGCCAGCAGCTTAGGGACTAGCGGAAGATTCGGGCAGTACTTC
TRBJ1-5,TRBV2,-,-,CASSLNQPQHF,TGTGCCAGCAGCCTCAATCAGCCCCAGCATTTT
TRBJ2-5,TRBV21-1,-,-,CASSCGRKGQETQYF,TGTGCCAGCAGCTGCGGGAGGAAGGGCCAAGAGACCCAGTACTTC
TRBJ2-1,TRBV30,-,once,CAWSLARVFVDEQFF,TGTGCCTGGAGCCTAGCGCGTGTGTTTGTCGATGAGCAGTTCTTC
TRBJ2-7,TRBV7-9,TRBD1,-,CASSISGQVYEQYF,TGTGCCAGCAGCATTTCGGGACAGGTCTACGAGCAGTACTTC
TRBJ2-7,TRBV4-1,-,-,CASSQAPPGWRGNEQYF,TGCGCCAGCAGCCAGGCCCCTCCCGGCTGGAGGGGCAACGAGCAGTACTTC
TRBJ1-1,TRBV7-9,-,-,CASSFIVNTEAFF,TGTGCCAGCAGCTTTATAGTGAACACTGAAGCTTTCTTT
TRBJ2-5,TRBV11-2,-,-,CASSPNRGHQETQYF,TGTGCCAGCAGCCCGAATAGGGGCCACCAAGAGACCCAGTACTTC
TRBJ2-1,TRBV18,-,-,CASSPIGATDYNEQFF,TGTGCCAGCTCACCGATAGGGGCCACCGACTACAATGAGCAGTTCTTC
TRBJ2-1,TRBV2,-,-,CASQSGTYNEQFF,TGTGCCAGCCAGTCGGGAACCTACAATGAGCAGTTCTTC
TRBJ2-2,TRBV5-4,-,-,CASGGGSTTGELFF,TGTGCCAGCGGAGGAGGAAGCACCACCGGGGAGCTGTTTTTT
TRBJ1-4,TRBV7-3,-,-,CASSFSTGNEKLFF,TGTGCCAGCAGCTTTTCGACTGGGAATGAAAAACTGTTTTTT
TRBJ2-2,TRBV11-2,-,-,CASSLSRTGELFF,TGTGCCAGCAGCTTATCTAGGACCGGGGAGCTGTTTTTT
TRBJ2-2,TRBV5-1,-,once,CASSLGQSENGELFF,TGCGCCAGCAGCTTGGGACAGAGCGAGAACGGGGAGCTGTTTTTT
TRBJ2-3,TRBV18,-,-,CASSPRGGGGTDTQYF,TGTGCCAGCTCACCCCGGGGAGGCGGAGGCACAGATACGCAGTATTTT
TRBJ1-1,TRBV19,TRBD1,once,CASNPGQVGTEAFF,TGTGCCAGTAACCCGGGACAGGTCGGCACTGAAGCTTTCTTT
TRBJ1-5,TRBV18,-,-,CASSPTDYSNQPQHF,TGTGCCAGCTCACCAACAGATTATAGCAATCAGCCCCAGCATTTT
TRBJ1-1,TRBV6-6,TRBD1,once,CASSNDGQGTFF,TGTGCCAGCAGTAATGACGGACAGGGAACTTTCTTT
TRBJ2-3,TRBV5-8,-,-,CASSFQTSTDTQYF,TGTGCCAGCAGCTTTCAAACTAGCACAGATACGCAGTATTTT
TRBJ1-3,TRBV4-1,-,-,CASSPIHTSGNTIYF,TGCGCCAGCAGCCCCATTCACACCTCTGGAAACACCATATATTTT
TRBJ2-2,TRBV4-3,-,once,CASSQGPVSGELFF,TGCGCCAGCAGCCAAGGTCCCGTGTCCGGGGAGCTGTTTTTT
TRBJ2-2,TRBV7-3,TRBD2,once,CASSPRSGGMGTGELFF,TGTGCCAGCAGCCCACGATCCGGGGGGATGGGCACCGGGGAGCTGTTTTTT
TRBJ2-2,TRBV28,TRBD2,-,CASSSWELAGGPGELFF,TGTGCCAGCAGCAGCTGGGAGCTAGCGGGAGGGCCCGGGGAGCTGTTTTTT
TRBJ1-1,TRBV28,-,-,CASSLSGPEAFF,TGTGCCAGCAGTTTATCAGGGCCTGAAGCTTTCTTT
TRBJ2-7,TRBV18,TRBD2,-,CASSPGTSGSSEQYF,TGTGCCAGCTCACCCGGGACTAGCGGGAGTTCGGAGCAGTACTTC
TRBJ1-6,TRBV23-1,-,-,CASQHHSPLHF,TGCGCCAGCCAACATCATTCACCCCTCCACTTT
TRBJ2-3,TRBV2,TRBD1,-,CASSRLGTGGGTDTQYF,TGTGCCAGCAGTCGACTTGGGACAGGGGGTGGCACAGATACGCAGTATTTT
TRBJ1-1,TRBV30,-,-,CARGAWRGEAFF,TGTGCCCGGGGGGCGTGGAGAGGAGAAGCTTTCTTT
TRBJ2-1,TRBV5-1,-,-,CASSLPLEYEQFF,TGCGCCAGCAGCTTGCCTCTAGAGTATGAGCAGTTCTTC
TRBJ2-7,TRBV2,-,-,CASQTSTYEQYF,TGTGCCAGCCAGACATCTACCTACGAGCAGTACTTC
TRBJ2-7,TRBV7-8,TRBD2,-,CASGTPNSYEQYF,TGTGCTAGCGGGACTCCCAATTCCTACGAGCAGTACTTC
TRBJ2-3,TRBV18,TRBD1,-,CASSTDRANTQYF,TGTGCCAGCTCAACGGACAGGGCCAATACGCAGTATTTT
TRBJ2-7,TRBV9,-,once,CASSPSGWHYEQYF,TGTGCCAGCAGCCCCTCCGGGTGGCACTACGAGCAGTACTTC
TRBJ2-3,TRBV5-4,TRBD1,-,CASSLEGRGQADTQYF,TGTGCCAGCAGCTTGGAGGGTCGGGGACAGGCAGATACGCAGTATTTT
TRBJ1-1,TRBV4-1,-,-,CASSPIRGARNTEAFF,TGCGCCAGCAGCCCGATACGGGGGGCGCGGAACACTGAAGCTTTCTTT
TRBJ2-7,TRBV30,-,-,CAWSLQLSYEQYF,TGTGCCTGGAGTCTACAGCTCTCCTACGAGCAGTACTTC
TRBJ2-1,TRBV11-2,TRBD2,-,CASSPLAGYSYNEQFF,TGTGCCAGCAGCCCGTTAGCGGGTTACTCCTACAATGAGCAGTTCTTC
TRBJ2-3,TRBV28,TRBD1,few,CASRPPTNRGTQYF,TGTGCCAGCAGGCCTCCCACGAACAGGGGTACGCAGTATTTT
TRBJ2-1,TRBV7-6,TRBD2,-,CASSTHSGSTYNEQFF,TGTGCCAGCAGCACCCATAGCGGGAGCACCTACAATGAGCAGTTCTTC
TRBJ2-5,TRBV20-1,-,-,CSAKWGRSHF,TGCAGTGCTAAGTGGGGCAGGTCACACTTC
TRBJ2-7,TRBV7-3,TRBD1,-,CASSLSRGQGHEQYF,TGTGCCAGCAGCCTAAGCCGGGGACAGGGTCACGAGCAGTACTTC
TRBJ2-5,TRBV5-1,-,once,CASSLRGGQETQYF,TGCGCCAGCAGCTTGCGGGGAGGACAAGAGACCCAGTACTTC
TRBJ2-7,TRBV5-6,TRBD2,-,CASSQGLVFEQYF,TGTGCCAGCAGCCAAGGACTAGTATTTGAGCAGTACTTC
TRBJ1-2,TRBV2,TRBD1,-,CASSGRTGEHYGYTF,TGTGCCAGCAGCGGACGGACAGGGGAACACTATGGCTACACCTTC
TRBJ2-7,TRBV7-8,-,-,CASSDSPGLSYEQYF,TGTGCCAGCAGCGATTCGCCAGGGTTATCCTACGAGCAGTACTTC
TRBJ1-1,TRBV5-5,-,-,CASRPGNTEAFF,TGTGCCAGCAGACCGGGGAACACTGAAGCTTTCTTT
TRBJ2-1,TRBV28,TRBD2,-,CASSPQRLADEQFF,TGTGCCAGCAGTCCCCAACGACTAGCGGATGAGCAGTTCTTC
TRBJ2-7,TRBV2,-,-,CAWGERTEQYF,TGTGCCTGGGGGGAAAGGACCGAGCAGTACTTC
TRBJ1-1,TRBV6-6,-,-,CASSYSGADTEAFF,TGTGCCAGCAGTTACTCTGGGGCAGACACTGAAGCTTTCTTT